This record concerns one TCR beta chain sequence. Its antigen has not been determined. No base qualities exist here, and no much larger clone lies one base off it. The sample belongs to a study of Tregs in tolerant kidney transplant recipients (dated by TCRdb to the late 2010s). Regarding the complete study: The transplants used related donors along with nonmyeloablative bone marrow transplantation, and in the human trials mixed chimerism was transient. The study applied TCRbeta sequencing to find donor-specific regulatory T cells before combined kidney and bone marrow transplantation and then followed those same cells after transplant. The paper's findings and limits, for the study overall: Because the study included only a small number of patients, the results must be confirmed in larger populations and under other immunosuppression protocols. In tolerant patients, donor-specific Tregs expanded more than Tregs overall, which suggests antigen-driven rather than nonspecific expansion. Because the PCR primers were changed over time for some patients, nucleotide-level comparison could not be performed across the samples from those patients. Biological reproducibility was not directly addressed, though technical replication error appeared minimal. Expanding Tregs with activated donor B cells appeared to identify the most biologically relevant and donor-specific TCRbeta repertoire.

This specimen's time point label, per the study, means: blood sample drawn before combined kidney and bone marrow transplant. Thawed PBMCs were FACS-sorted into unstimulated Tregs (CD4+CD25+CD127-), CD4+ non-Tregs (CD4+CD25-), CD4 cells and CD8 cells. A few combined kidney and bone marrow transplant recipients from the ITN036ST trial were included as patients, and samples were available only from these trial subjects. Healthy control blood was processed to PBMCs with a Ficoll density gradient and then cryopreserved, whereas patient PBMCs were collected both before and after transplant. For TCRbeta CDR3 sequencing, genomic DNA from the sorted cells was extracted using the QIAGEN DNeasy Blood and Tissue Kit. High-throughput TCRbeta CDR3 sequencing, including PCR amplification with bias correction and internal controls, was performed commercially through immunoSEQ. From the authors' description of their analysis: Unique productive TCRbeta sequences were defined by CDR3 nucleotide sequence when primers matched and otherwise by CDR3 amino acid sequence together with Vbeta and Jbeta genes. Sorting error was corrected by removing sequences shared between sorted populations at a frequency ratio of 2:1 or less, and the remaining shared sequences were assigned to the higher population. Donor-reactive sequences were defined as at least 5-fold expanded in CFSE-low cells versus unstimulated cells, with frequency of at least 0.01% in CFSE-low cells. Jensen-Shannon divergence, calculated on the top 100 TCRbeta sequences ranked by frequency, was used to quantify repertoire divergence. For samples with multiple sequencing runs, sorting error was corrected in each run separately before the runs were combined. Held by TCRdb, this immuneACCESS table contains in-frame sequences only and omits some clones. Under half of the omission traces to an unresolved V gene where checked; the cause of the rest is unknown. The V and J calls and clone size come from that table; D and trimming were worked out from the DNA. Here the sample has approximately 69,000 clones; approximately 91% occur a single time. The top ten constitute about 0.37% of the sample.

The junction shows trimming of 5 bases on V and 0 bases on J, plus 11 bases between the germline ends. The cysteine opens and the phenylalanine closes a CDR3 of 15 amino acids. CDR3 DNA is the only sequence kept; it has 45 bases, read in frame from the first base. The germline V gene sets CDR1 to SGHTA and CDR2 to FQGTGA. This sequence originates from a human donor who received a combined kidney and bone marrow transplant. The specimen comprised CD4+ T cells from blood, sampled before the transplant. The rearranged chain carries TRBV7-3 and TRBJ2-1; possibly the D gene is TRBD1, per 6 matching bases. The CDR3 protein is CASSLDRSSYNEQFF. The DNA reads TGTGCCAGCAGCCTCGACAGGAGCTCCTACAATGAGCAGTTCTTC.